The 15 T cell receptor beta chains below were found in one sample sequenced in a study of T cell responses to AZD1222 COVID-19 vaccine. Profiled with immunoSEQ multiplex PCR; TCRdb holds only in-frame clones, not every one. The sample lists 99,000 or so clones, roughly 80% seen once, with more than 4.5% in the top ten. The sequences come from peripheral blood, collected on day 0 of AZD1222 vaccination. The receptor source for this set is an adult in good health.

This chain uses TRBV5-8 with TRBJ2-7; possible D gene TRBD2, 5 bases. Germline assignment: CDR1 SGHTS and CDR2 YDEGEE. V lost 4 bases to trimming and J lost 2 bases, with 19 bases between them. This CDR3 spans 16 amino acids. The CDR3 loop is CASSMGKEGLAYEQYF. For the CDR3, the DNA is TGTGCCAGCAGCATGGGGAAAGAGGGTTTGGCCTACGAGCAGTACTTC.

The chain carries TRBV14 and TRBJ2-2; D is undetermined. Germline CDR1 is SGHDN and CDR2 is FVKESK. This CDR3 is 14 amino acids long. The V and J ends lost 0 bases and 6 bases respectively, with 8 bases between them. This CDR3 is CASSQDFVPGELFF. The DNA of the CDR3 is TGTGCCAGCAGCCAAGATTTTGTCCCCGGGGAGCTGTTTTTT.

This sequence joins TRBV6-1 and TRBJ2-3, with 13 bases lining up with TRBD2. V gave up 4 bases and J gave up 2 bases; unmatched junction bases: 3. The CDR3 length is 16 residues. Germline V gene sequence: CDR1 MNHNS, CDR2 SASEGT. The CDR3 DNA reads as TGTGCCAGCAGTGCGACTAGCGGGGGGTCCACAGATACGCAGTATTTT. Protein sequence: CASSATSGGSTDTQYF.

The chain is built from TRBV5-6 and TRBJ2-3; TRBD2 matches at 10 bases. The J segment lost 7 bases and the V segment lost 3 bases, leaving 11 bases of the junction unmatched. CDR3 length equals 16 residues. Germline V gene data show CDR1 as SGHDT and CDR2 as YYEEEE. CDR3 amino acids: CASSSQYSGGTYTQYF. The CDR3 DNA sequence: TGTGCCAGCAGCTCGCAATATAGCGGGGGGACATATACGCAGTATTTT.

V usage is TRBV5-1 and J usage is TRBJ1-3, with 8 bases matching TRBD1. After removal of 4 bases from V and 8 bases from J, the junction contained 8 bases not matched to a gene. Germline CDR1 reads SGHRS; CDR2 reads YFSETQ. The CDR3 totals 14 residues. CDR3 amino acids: CASSQGQAPDTIYF. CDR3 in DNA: TGCGCCAGCAGCCAGGGACAGGCCCCGGACACCATATATTTT. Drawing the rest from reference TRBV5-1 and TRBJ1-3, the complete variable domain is KAGVTQTPRYLIKTRGQQVTLSCSPISGHRSVSWYQQTPGQGLQFLFEYFSETQRNKGNFPGRFSGRQFSNSRSEMNVSTLELGDSALYLCASSQGQAPDTIYFGEGSWLTVV.

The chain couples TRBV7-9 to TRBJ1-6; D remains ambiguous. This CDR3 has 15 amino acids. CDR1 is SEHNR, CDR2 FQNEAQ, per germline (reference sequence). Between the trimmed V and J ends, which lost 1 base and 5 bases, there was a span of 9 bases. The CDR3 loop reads CASSLEALNNSPLHF. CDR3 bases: TGTGCCAGCAGCTTAGAGGCCCTTAATAATTCACCCCTCCACTTT.

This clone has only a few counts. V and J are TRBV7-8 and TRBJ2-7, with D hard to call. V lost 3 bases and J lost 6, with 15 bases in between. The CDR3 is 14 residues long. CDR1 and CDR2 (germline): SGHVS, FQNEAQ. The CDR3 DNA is TGTGCCAGCAGCTTGGAGCCAACCAGAAGCGAGCAGTACTTC. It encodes CASSLEPTRSEQYF.

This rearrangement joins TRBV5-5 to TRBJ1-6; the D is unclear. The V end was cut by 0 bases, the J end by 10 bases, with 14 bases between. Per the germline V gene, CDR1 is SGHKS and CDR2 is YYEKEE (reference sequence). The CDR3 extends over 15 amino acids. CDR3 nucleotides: TGTGCCAGCAGCTTGGAGCCGGGAGTGGGCTCACCCCTCCACTTT. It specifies CASSLEPGVGSPLHF.

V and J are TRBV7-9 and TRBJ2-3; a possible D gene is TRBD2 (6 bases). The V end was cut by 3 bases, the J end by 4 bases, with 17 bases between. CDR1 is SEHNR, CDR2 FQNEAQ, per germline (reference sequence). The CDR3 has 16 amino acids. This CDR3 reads CASSFPSGGSPDTQYF. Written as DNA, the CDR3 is TGTGCCAGCAGCTTCCCTAGTGGGGGGTCCCCAGATACGCAGTATTTT.

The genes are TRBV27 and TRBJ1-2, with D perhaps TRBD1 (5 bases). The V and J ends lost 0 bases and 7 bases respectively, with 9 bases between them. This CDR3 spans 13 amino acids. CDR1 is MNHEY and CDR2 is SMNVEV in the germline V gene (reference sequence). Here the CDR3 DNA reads TGTGCCAGCAGTTTATCGGGGGTAGTTGGCTACACCTTC. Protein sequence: CASSLSGVVGYTF.

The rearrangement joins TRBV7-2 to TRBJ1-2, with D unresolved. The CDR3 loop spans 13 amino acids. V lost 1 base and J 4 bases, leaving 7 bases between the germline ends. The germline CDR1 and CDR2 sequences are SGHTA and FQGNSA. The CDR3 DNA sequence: TGTGCCAGCAGCTTAGGACACTTCTATGGCTACACCTTC. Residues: CASSLGHFYGYTF.

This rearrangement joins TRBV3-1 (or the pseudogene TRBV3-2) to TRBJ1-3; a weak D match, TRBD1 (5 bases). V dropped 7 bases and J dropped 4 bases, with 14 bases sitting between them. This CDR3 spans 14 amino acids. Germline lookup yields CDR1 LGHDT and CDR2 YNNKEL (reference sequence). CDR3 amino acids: CASTNRRGGNTIYF. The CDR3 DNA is TGTGCCAGCACAAACCGGAGGGGCGGAAACACCATATATTTT.

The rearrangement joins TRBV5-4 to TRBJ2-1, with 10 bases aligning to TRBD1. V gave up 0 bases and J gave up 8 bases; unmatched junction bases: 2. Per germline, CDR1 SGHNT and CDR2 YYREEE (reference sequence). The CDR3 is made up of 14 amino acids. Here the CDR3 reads CASSLGQGAYEQFF. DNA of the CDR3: TGTGCCAGCAGCTTGGGACAGGGGGCTTATGAGCAGTTCTTC.

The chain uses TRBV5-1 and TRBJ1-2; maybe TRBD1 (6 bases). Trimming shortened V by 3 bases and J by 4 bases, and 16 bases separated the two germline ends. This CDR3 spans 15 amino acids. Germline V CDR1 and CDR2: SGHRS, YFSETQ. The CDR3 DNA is TGCGCCAGCAGCTCACAGGGTTCCCTCTTCTATGGCTACACCTTC. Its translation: CASSSQGSLFYGYTF. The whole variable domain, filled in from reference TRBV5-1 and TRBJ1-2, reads KAGVTQTPRYLIKTRGQQVTLSCSPISGHRSVSWYQQTPGQGLQFLFEYFSETQRNKGNFPGRFSGRQFSNSRSEMNVSTLELGDSALYLCASSSQGSLFYGYTFGSGTRLTVV.

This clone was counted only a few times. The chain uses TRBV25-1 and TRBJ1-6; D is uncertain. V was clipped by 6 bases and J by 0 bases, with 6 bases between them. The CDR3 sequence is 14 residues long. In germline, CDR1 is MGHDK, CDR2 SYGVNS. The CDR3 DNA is TGTGCCAGCAGCCTTAACTCCTATAATTCACCCCTCCACTTT. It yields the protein CASSLNSYNSPLHF.